This TCR beta chain was recovered during a study of shared clonotypes between healthy human individuals. CD8 cells classed as naive were CD45RO-negative and positively selected for CCR7, excluding terminally differentiated effector memory CD45RA+ cells. Assay: immunoSEQ multiplex PCR; the TCRdb copy retains only in-frame clones and omits some. The sample comprises nearly 2 million clones, less than 95% of which are singletons, and approximately 1% rests with the top ten. This clone appeared once. The receptor's source is a man aged 18 to 29 in good health. The sequencing sample was made of naive CD8+ T cells sorted from blood.

For the CDR3, the DNA is TGTGCCTGTACGGAGCCTTCGAATGAAAAACTGTTTTTT. Its translation is CACTEPSNEKLFF. The chain uses TRBV30 and TRBJ1-4; no reliable D call. The V gene's germline CDR1 is GTSNPN and CDR2 SVGIG (reference sequence). The CDR3 has 13 residues. V shed 6 bases and J shed 5 bases, with 13 bases lying between them.